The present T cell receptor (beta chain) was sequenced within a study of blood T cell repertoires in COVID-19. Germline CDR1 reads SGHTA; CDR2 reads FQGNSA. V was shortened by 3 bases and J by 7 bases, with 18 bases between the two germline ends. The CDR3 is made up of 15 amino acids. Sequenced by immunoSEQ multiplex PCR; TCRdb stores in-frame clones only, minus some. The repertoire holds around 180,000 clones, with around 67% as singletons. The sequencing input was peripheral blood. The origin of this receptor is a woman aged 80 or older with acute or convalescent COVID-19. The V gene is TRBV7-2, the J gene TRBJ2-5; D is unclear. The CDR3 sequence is CASSFSTARQVTQYF. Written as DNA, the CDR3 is TGTGCCAGCAGCTTTAGTACCGCCCGCCAGGTGACCCAGTACTTC.